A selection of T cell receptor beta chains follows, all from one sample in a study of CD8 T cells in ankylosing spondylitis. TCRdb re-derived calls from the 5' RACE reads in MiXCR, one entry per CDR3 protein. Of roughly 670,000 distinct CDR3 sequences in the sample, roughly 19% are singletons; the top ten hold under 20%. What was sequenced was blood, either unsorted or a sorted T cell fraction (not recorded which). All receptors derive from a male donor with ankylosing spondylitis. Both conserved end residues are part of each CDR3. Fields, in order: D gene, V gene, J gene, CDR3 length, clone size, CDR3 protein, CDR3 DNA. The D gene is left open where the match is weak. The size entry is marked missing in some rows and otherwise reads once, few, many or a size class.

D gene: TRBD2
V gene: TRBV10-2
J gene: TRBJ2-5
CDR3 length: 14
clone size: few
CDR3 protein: CASSAAGGVETQYF
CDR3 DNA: TGCGCCAGCAGCGCAGCGGGGGGTGTGGAGACCCAGTACTTC

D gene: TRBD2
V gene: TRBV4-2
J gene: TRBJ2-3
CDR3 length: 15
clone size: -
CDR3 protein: CASRPIAGGLDTQYF
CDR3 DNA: TGTGCCAGCAGACCAATAGCGGGGGGCCTGGATACGCAGTATTTT

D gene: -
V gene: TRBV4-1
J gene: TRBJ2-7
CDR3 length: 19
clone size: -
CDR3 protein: CASSHPSGFGQGNAYEQYF
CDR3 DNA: TGCGCCAGCAGCCATCCATCTGGGTTTGGGCAGGGGAATGCCTACGAGCAGTACTTC

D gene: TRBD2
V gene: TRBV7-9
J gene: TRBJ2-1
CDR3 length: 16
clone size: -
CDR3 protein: CASSSWTSGGSNEQFF
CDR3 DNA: TGTGCCAGCAGCTCTTGGACTAGCGGGGGAAGTAATGAGCAGTTCTTC

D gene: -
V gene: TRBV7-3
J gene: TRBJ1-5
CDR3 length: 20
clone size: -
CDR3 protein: CASSLRGVEGKGYSNQPQHF
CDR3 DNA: TGTGCCAGCAGCTTAAGGGGGGTCGAAGGGAAGGGGTATAGCAATCAGCCCCAGCATTTT

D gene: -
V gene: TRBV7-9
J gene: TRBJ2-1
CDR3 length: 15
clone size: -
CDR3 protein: CASSLSLTRYNEQFF
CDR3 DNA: TGTGCCAGCAGCTTGAGCCTAACCCGATACAATGAGCAGTTCTTC

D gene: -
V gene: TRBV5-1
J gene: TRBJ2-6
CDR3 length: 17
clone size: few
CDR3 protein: CASSSGGSPPGANVLTF
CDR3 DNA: TGCGCCAGCAGCTCAGGAGGCAGCCCCCCTGGGGCCAACGTCCTGACTTTC

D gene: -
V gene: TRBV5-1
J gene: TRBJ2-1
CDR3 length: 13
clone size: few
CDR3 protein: CASSEPGYNEQFF
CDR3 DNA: TGCGCCAGCAGCGAGCCGGGTTACAATGAGCAGTTCTTC

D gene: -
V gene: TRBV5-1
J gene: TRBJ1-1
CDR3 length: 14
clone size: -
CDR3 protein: CASSFGDRYTEAFF
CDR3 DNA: TGCGCCAGCAGCTTTGGAGATAGATACACTGAAGCTTTCTTT

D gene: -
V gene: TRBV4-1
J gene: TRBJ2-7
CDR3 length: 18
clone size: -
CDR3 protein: CASSHNPNNQGWTYEQYF
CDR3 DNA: TGCGCCAGCAGCCATAATCCGAATAATCAGGGGTGGACCTACGAGCAGTACTTC

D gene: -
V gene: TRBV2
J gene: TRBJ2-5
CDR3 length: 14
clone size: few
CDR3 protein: CARSRGGYQETQYF
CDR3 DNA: TGTGCCAGATCCAGGGGGGGGTACCAAGAGACCCAGTACTTC

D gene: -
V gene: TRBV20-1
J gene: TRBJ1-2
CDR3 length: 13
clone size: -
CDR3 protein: CSAKGQASRGYTF
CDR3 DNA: TGCAGTGCCAAAGGTCAGGCTTCGAGAGGCTACACCTTC

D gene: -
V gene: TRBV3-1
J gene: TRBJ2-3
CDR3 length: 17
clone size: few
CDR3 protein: CASSQDPPSRVKDTQYF
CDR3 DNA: TGTGCCAGCAGCCAAGACCCACCAAGCCGTGTGAAGGATACGCAGTATTTT

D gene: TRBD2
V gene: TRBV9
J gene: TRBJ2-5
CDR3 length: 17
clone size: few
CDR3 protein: CASSVGTSGGLQETQYF
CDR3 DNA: TGTGCCAGCAGCGTAGGGACTAGCGGGGGGTTACAAGAGACCCAGTACTTC

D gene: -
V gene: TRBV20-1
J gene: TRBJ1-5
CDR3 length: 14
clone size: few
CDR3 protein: CSARDGEGNQPQHF
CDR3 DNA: TGCAGTGCTAGAGACGGGGAGGGCAATCAGCCCCAGCATTTT

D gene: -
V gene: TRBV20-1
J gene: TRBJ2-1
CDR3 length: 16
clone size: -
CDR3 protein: CSARSLPGATYNEQFF
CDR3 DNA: TGCAGTGCCCGGTCTCTTCCCGGGGCTACCTACAATGAGCAGTTCTTC

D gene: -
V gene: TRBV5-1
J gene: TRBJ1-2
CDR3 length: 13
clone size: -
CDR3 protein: CASSLAAGEGYTF
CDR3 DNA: TGCGCCAGCAGCTTGGCCGCAGGGGAAGGCTACACCTTC

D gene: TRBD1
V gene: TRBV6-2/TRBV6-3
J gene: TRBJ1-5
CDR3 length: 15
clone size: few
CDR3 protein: CASSSPGQGARPQHF
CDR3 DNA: TGTGCCAGCAGTTCACCGGGACAGGGGGCGCGGCCCCAGCATTTT

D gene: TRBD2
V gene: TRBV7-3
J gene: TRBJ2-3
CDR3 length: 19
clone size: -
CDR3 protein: CASSLEAGVTSGSTDTQYF
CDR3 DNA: TGTGCCAGCAGCTTAGAAGCAGGAGTGACTAGCGGCAGCACAGATACGCAGTATTTT

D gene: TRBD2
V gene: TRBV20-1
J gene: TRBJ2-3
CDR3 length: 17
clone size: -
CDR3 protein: CSASDWGLAGATDTQYF
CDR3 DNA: TGCAGTGCTAGTGACTGGGGGCTAGCGGGAGCCACAGATACGCAGTATTTT

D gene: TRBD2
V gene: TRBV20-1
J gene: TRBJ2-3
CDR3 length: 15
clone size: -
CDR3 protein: CSASAGATKTDTQYF
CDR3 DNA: TGCAGTGCTAGCGCGGGAGCCACAAAGACAGATACGCAGTATTTT

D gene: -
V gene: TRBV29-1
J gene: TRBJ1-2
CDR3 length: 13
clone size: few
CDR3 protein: CSVEPDNSGGYTF
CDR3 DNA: TGCAGCGTTGAGCCAGACAACTCGGGTGGCTACACCTTC

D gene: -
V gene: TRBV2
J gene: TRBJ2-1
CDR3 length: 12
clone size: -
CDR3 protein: CASSSGNTEQFF
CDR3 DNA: TGTGCCAGCAGTTCAGGTAATACTGAGCAGTTCTTC

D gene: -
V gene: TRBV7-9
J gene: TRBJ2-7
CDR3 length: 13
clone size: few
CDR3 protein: CASSSILVYEQYF
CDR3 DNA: TGTGCCAGCAGCTCCATACTTGTTTACGAGCAGTACTTC

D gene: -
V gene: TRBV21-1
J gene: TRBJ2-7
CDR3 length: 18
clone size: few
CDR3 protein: CASTPTEEIASPSYEQYF
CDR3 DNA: TGTGCCAGCACCCCCACCGAAGAGATTGCGAGCCCCTCATACGAGCAGTACTTC

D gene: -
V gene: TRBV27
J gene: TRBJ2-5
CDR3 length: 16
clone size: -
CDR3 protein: CASRATTWQPQETQYF
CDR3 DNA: TGTGCCAGCAGGGCGACCACGTGGCAGCCACAAGAGACCCAGTACTTC

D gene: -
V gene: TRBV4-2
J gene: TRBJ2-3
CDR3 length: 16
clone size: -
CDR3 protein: CASSQEPAGQTDTQYF
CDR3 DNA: TGTGCCAGCAGCCAAGAGCCTGCGGGGCAGACAGATACGCAGTATTTT

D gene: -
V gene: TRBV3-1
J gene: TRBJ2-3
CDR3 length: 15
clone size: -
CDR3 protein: CASSQGGGPQYTQYF
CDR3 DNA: TGTGCCAGCAGCCAAGGAGGGGGTCCGCAATATACGCAGTATTTT

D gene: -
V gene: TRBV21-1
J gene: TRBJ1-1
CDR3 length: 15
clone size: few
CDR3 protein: CASSNEGQGRTEAFF
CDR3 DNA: TGTGCCAGCAGCAACGAAGGACAGGGGAGGACTGAAGCTTTCTTT

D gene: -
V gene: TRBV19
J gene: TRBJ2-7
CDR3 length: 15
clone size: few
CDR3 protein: CASSIDWQGTYEQYF
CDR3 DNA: TGTGCCAGTAGTATCGATTGGCAGGGGACCTACGAGCAGTACTTC

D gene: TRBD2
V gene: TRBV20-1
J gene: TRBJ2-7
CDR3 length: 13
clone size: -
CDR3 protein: CSARVAGASLQYF
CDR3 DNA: TGCAGTGCTAGAGTAGCGGGAGCTTCGTTGCAGTACTTC

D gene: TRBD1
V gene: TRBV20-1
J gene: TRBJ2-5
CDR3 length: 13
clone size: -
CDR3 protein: CSATGTGGWTQYF
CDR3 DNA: TGCAGTGCCACCGGGACAGGTGGTTGGACCCAGTACTTC

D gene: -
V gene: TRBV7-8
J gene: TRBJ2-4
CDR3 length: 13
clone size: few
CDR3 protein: CASSLFELNIQYF
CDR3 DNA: TGTGCCAGCAGCTTATTCGAGTTAAACATTCAGTACTTC

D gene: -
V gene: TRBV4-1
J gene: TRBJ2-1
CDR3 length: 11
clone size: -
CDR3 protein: CASSGIGRQFF
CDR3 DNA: TGCGCCAGCAGCGGCATCGGGAGACAGTTCTTC

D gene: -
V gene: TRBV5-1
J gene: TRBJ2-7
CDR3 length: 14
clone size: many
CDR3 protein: CASSWRDSSYEQYF
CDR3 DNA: TGCGCCAGCAGCTGGAGGGACAGCTCCTACGAGCAGTACTTC

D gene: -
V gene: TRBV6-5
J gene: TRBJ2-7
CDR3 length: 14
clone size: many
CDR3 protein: CASSYSQGAYEQYF
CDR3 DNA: TGTGCCAGCAGTTACTCACAGGGCGCCTACGAGCAGTACTTC

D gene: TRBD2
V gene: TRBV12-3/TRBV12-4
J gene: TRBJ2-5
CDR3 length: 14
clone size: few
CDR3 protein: CASTLAGGLETQYF
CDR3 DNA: TGTGCCAGCACACTAGCGGGGGGGCTGGAGACCCAGTACTTC

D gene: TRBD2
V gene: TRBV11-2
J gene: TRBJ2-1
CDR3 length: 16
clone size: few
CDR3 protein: CASSTPQAGGWNEQFF
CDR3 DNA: TGTGCCAGCAGCACTCCCCAGGCGGGGGGATGGAATGAGCAGTTCTTC

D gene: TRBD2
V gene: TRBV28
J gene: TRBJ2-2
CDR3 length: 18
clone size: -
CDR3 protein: CASYSKWSREGPSGELFF
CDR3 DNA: TGTGCCAGCTACTCCAAGTGGTCGCGGGAGGGCCCCTCCGGGGAGCTGTTTTTT

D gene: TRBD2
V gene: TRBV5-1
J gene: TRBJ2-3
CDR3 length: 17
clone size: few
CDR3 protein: CASSPRTSGGITDTQYF
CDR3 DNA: TGCGCCAGCAGCCCCAGGACTAGCGGGGGGATCACAGATACGCAGTATTTT

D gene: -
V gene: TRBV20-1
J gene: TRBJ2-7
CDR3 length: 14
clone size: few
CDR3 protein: CSARDLKGTDEQYF
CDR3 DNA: TGCAGTGCTAGAGATCTAAAGGGGACGGACGAGCAGTACTTC

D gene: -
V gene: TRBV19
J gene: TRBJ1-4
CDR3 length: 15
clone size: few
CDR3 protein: CATSDRGTGNEKLFF
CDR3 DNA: TGTGCCACCTCGGATCGGGGGACGGGTAATGAAAAACTGTTTTTT

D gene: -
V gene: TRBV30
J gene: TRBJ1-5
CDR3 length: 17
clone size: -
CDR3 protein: CAWSVQGGGVSNQPQHF
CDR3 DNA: TGTGCCTGGAGTGTACAAGGAGGAGGGGTCAGCAATCAGCCCCAGCATTTT

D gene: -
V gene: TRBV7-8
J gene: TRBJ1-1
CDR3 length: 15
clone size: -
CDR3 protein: CASSLGRIGNTEAFF
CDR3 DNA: TGTGCCAGCAGCTTAGGTCGTATTGGGAACACTGAAGCTTTCTTT

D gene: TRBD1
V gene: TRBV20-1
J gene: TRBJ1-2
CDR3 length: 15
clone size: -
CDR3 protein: CSARDPKQGYGGYTF
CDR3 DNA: TGCAGTGCTAGAGACCCTAAACAGGGGTACGGAGGCTACACCTTC